The 7 T cell receptor beta chains in this list originate from one sample, sequenced in a study of cytomegalovirus exposure and HLA in healthy donors. With 60 Vbeta and 13 Jbeta primers, the PCR was carried out. The repertoire was sequenced with immunoSEQ multiplex PCR; TCRdb's copy has only in-frame clones and lacks some. The sample shows about 200,000 clones, roughly 82% of them seen only once. Specimen: PBMCs. The receptors shown here come from a man between 35 and 55 years old in good health and CMV-seropositive.

The genes are TRBV11-2 and TRBJ2-1; 14 bases fit TRBD2. The CDR3 is 18 residues long. Germline CDR1 reads SGHAT; CDR2 reads FQNNGV. The ends lost 8 bases at V and 2 bases at J; junction bases unmatched: 11. CDR3 coding DNA: TGTGCCAGCCGCCCGGGACTAGCGGGAGCGGGCACCTACAATGAGCAGTTCTTC. Protein product: CASRPGLAGAGTYNEQFF.

The J gene is TRBJ1-6, the V gene TRBV7-6, with D possibly TRBD1 on 5 matching bases. Germline assignment: CDR1 SGHVS and CDR2 FNYEAQ. The CDR3 has 14 amino acids. V lost 0 bases to trimming and J lost 8 bases, with 8 bases between them. The CDR3 DNA sequence: TGTGCCAGCAGCTTAGCTAGACAGTATTCACCCCTCCACTTT. It specifies CASSLARQYSPLHF.

The chain recombines TRBV30 with TRBJ1-5; D possibly corresponds to TRBD1 (5 bases). CDR3 size: 17 residues. V was pared by 5 bases and J by 0 bases, with 20 bases between. Germline CDR1 and CDR2: GTSNPN and SVGIG (reference sequence). The CDR3 is CAWGRTKGPYSNQPQHF. The CDR3 DNA reads as TGTGCCTGGGGGAGGACAAAGGGACCATATAGCAATCAGCCCCAGCATTTT.

The CDR3, as DNA: TGTGCCAGCAGCTTAGCTTACCGACAGGCCTATGGCTACACCTTC. It encodes CASSLAYRQAYGYTF. The chain recombines TRBV11-2 with TRBJ1-2; perhaps TRBD1 as D (6 bases). Trimming stripped 1 base from V and 4 bases from J, with 13 bases between. The CDR3 has 15 residues. CDR1 SGHAT and CDR2 FQNNGV come from the germline V gene.

The rearrangement links TRBV4-1 to TRBJ1-1, with D perhaps matching TRBD1 (6 bases). Germline assignment: CDR1 MGHRA and CDR2 YSYEKL. CDR3 length: 11 residues. Trimming stripped 8 bases from V and 6 bases from J, with 10 bases between. The CDR3: CASFKGAEAFF. The CDR3 coding sequence is TGCGCCAGCTTTAAGGGGGCTGAAGCTTTCTTT.

The gene calls are TRBV7-9 and TRBJ1-1; D gene uncertain. The V and J ends lost 4 bases and 0 bases respectively, with 6 bases between them. Germline V gene lookup returns CDR1 SEHNR and CDR2 FQNEAQ (reference sequence). The CDR3 has 13 amino acids. The chain's CDR3 is CASSSGLNTEAFF. CDR3 DNA sequence: TGTGCCAGCAGCTCTGGGCTGAACACTGAAGCTTTCTTT.

J is TRBJ1-4 and V is TRBV6-5; the D gene is possibly TRBD1 (5 bases). Germline CDR1 and CDR2: MNHEY and SVGAGI. CDR3 size: 15 residues. Trimming took 6 bases from V and 8 from J, leaving 19 bases between them. The CDR3 spells CASRPRGALEEKLFF. In DNA, the CDR3 is TGTGCCAGCAGGCCTCGCGGGGCGTTGGAGGAAAAACTGTTTTTT.